This TCR beta chain was observed in a study of blood T cell repertoires in COVID-19. Study at large: Material from acute and convalescent COVID-19 was sourced from the United States, Italy and Spain. PBMCs, B-cell-depleted T cells, or T cells were the source of the cDNA or gDNA that made up the material.

The CDR3 consists of 12 residues. Trimming cost V 8 bases and J 2 bases, with 7 bases left between them. In the original analysis: Nucleated cell number was recorded as an estimate derived from reference gene primer amplification. Profiled with immunoSEQ multiplex PCR; TCRdb holds only in-frame clones, not every one. D and trimming were read from the DNA, whereas the V and J calls and clone size are those reported in that table. The table shows some 200,000 clones, with about nine tenths occurring only once. This sequence was found in a woman between 35 and 50 years old with acute or convalescent COVID-19. The chain combines TRBV12-3 or TRBV12-4 with TRBJ1-3; D is unclear. The sequenced material came from peripheral blood. The CDR3 DNA follows: TGTGCCAGCGGAGGGACTGGAAACACCATATATTTT. Protein: CASGGTGNTIYF.